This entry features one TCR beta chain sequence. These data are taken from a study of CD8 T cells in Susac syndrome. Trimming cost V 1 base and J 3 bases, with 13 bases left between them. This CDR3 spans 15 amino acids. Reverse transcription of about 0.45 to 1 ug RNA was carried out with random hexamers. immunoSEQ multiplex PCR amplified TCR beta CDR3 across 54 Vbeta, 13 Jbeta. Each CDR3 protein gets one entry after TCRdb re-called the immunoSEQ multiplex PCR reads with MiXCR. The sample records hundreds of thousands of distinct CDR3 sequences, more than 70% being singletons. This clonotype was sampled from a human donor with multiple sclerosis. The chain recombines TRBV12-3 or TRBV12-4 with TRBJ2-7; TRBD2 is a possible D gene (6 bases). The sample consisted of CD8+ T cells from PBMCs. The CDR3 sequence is CASSLGLSGLYEQYF. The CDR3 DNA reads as TGTGCCAGCAGTTTAGGTCTTAGCGGACTCTACGAGCAGTACTTC.